The next 22 T cell receptor beta chains were all read from a single sample in a study of cytomegalovirus exposure and HLA in healthy donors. It was with 60 Vbeta and 13 Jbeta primers that the PCR ran. Profiling relied on immunoSEQ multiplex PCR, and the TCRdb table lists in-frame clones only, not all of them. The sample includes 100,000 or so clones, 70% to 90% of them seen just once. Sequenced sample: PBMCs. These receptors were collected from a man aged 40-49 years in good health and CMV-seronegative.

The chain has TRBV27 and TRBJ2-4; D is perhaps TRBD1 (6 bases). The ends were cut back, 3 bases at V and 2 bases at J, with 8 bases in the middle. Germline CDR1 MNHEY, CDR2 SMNVEV (reference sequence). This CDR3 contains 14 residues. CDR3 DNA sequence: TGTGCCAGCAGTTTTACAGGGCCCAAAAACATTCAGTACTTC. This sequence encodes CASSFTGPKNIQYF.

This sequence joins TRBV11-1 and TRBJ2-7; D may be TRBD2 (6 bases). Germline V gene sequence: CDR1 SGHAT, CDR2 FQDESV (reference sequence). The length of the CDR3 is 15 residues. V lost 2 bases to trimming and J lost 0 bases, with 11 bases between them. CDR3 in DNA: TGTGCCAGCAGCTTAATAGGGACTGGCTCCTACGAGCAGTACTTC. This encodes CASSLIGTGSYEQYF.

The gene calls are TRBV11-2 and TRBJ2-6, with TRBD2 as a possible D gene (6 bases). Trimming removed 5 bases from V and 1 base from J, with 9 bases in between. Germline V gene data show CDR1 as SGHAT and CDR2 as FQNNGV. CDR3 length equals 15 residues. The CDR3 is CASSLGTSGANVLTF. Here the CDR3 DNA reads TGTGCCAGCAGCCTTGGGACTTCTGGGGCCAACGTCCTGACTTTC.

The chain recombines TRBV7-2 with TRBJ1-2, with D maybe TRBD1 (5 bases). CDR3 length: 15 amino acids. Trimming removed 6 bases from V and 8 bases from J, with 22 bases in between. Germline V CDR1 and CDR2: SGHTA, FQGNSA. For the CDR3, the DNA is TGTGCCAGCAGGATCGCAACGGGTGGGCGGGGCGGCTACACCTTC. Its protein is CASRIATGGRGGYTF.

The rearrangement links TRBV23-1 to TRBJ1-2; D is uncertain. TRBV23-1 counts as an open reading frame of uncertain function. The V end lost 11 bases, the J end lost 6 bases, and 10 bases lay between the germline ends. The CDR3 runs to 10 residues. CDR3 sequence: CAPKPHGYTF. Written as DNA, the CDR3 is TGCGCCCCCAAGCCCCATGGCTACACCTTC.

This clone has just one count. No conserved phenylalanine or tryptophan ends this CDR3, so it is likely a read error. The V call is TRBV2, the J call TRBJ1-2; the match to TRBD1 covers 7 bases. Germline lookup yields CDR1 SNHLY and CDR2 FYNNEI. The CDR3 sequence is 15 residues long. V gave up 7 bases and J gave up 1 base; unmatched junction bases: 9. The CDR3 region has the DNA TGTGCCAGCAACCGCGGCAGGGGGTTTAACTATGGCTACACCCTC. Amino acids: CASNRGRGFNYGYTL.

This sequence joins TRBV7-9 and TRBJ1-2, with a weak D call TRBD1 (5 bases). The CDR3 length is 13 residues. With 5 bases removed from V and 7 bases from J, the gap between germline ends came to 14 bases. Looked up from germline, CDR1 is SEHNR and CDR2 is FQNEAQ (reference sequence). The CDR3 DNA sequence: TGTGCCAGCAGCCGTGGGGGGGATCGTGGCTACACCTTC. This sequence encodes CASSRGGDRGYTF.

The chain employs TRBV10-3 and TRBJ1-5, with a weak D call TRBD1 (6 bases). V lost 3 bases to trimming and J lost 0 bases, with 9 bases between them. Per germline, CDR1 ENHRY and CDR2 SYGVKD. This CDR3 has 15 residues. The CDR3 sequence: CAISDRTVSNQPQHF. DNA of the CDR3: TGTGCCATCAGTGATCGGACAGTTAGCAATCAGCCCCAGCATTTT.

This chain connects TRBV9 to TRBJ2-1, with 7 positions matching TRBD1. The CDR3 consists of 14 residues. The V segment lost 1 base and the J segment 10 bases; nucleotides outside the gene matches: 8. Looked up from germline, CDR1 is SGDLS and CDR2 is YYNGEE. The CDR3 coding sequence is TGTGCCAGCAGCGTATGGGCAGGGGGTAGGGAGCAGTTCTTC. Residues: CASSVWAGGREQFF.

V is TRBV2 and J is TRBJ1-2; weak D call: TRBD1 (5 bases). V was clipped by 4 bases and J by 4 bases, with 13 bases between them. The CDR3 runs 14 residues. Germline assignment: CDR1 SNHLY and CDR2 FYNNEI. The CDR3: CASSGQPGTYGYTF. CDR3 sequence (DNA): TGTGCCAGCAGTGGACAGCCTGGAACCTATGGCTACACCTTC.

J is TRBJ1-3 and V is TRBV5-1; weak D call: TRBD1 (6 bases). In germline, CDR1 is SGHRS, CDR2 YFSETQ. The CDR3 extends over 16 amino acids. Trimming stripped 5 bases from V and 0 bases from J, with 15 bases between. The CDR3 bases are TGCGCCAGCAGTTATTTGGGACAAACCTCTGGAAACACCATATATTTT. As protein: CASSYLGQTSGNTIYF.

CDR3 in amino acids: CASSQDPGGTYEQYF. The CDR3 nucleotides read TGCGCCAGCAGCCAAGATCCGGGGGGCACCTACGAGCAGTACTTC. This chain links TRBV4-1 with TRBJ2-7; D perhaps matches TRBD2 (7 bases). Per the germline V gene, CDR1 is MGHRA and CDR2 is YSYEKL. Trimming took off 0 bases at V and 2 bases at J, with 11 bases between the two ends. The CDR3 is 15 amino acids.

A single count supports this clone. The chain has TRBV2 and TRBJ1-1, with a tentative D call TRBD1 (6 bases). Trimming pared 10 bases from V and 0 bases from J, leaving 24 bases between. CDR1 is SNHLY and CDR2 is FYNNEI in the germline V gene. The CDR3 extends over 17 amino acids. CDR3 DNA sequence: TGTGCCACCAGAGGGTGGACAGAAAAATTCATGAACACTGAAGCTTTCTTT. Residues: CATRGWTEKFMNTEAFF.

The chain has TRBV7-2 and TRBJ2-3; D is perhaps TRBD2 (5 bases). The CDR3 spans 16 residues. Germline V gene lookup returns CDR1 SGHTA and CDR2 FQGNSA. Trimming stripped 4 bases from V and 1 base from J, with 15 bases between. CDR3 nucleotides: TGTGCCAGCAGCTCCCGTTCGGGGTCGGGCACAGATACGCAGTATTTT. Translating gives CASSSRSGSGTDTQYF.

The chain uses TRBV10-1 and TRBJ2-3; 7 positions match TRBD1. Germline V gene lookup returns CDR1 WNHNN and CDR2 SYGVQD (reference sequence). The V and J ends lost 4 bases and 0 bases, in that order; junction bases with no gene match: 7. The CDR3 spans 16 residues. CDR3 coding DNA: TGCGCCAGCAGTGGGTCACAGGACAGGAGCACAGATACGCAGTATTTT. Translation: CASSGSQDRSTDTQYF.

The chain is built from TRBV7-3 and TRBJ2-3; 9 bases align to TRBD1. The ends lost 5 bases at V and 3 bases at J; junction bases unmatched: 6. The CDR3 runs to 15 residues. Germline values: CDR1 SGHTA, CDR2 FQGTGA. The CDR3, as DNA: TGTGCCAGCAGCCCACGGGGGACAGGGACAGATACGCAGTATTTT. Translating it yields CASSPRGTGTDTQYF.

This chain uses TRBV6-1 with TRBJ1-4, with 7 bases aligning to TRBD1. This CDR3 has 16 amino acids. Germline V gives CDR1 MNHNS, CDR2 SASEGT. The V and J ends lost 0 bases and 8 bases, in that order; junction bases with no gene match: 9. The CDR3 spells CASSEALGTVGEKLFF. CDR3 bases: TGTGCCAGCAGTGAAGCGCTGGGGACAGTAGGCGAAAAACTGTTTTTT.

The rearrangement joins TRBV6-5 to TRBJ1-3, with 7 bases that match TRBD1. Germline trimming cut 5 bases from V and 2 bases from J; bases unmatched to any gene: 3. The CDR3 length is 14 residues. Germline values: CDR1 MNHEY, CDR2 SVGAGI. The CDR3 region is CASSRTGAGNTIYF. DNA of the CDR3: TGTGCCAGCAGTCGCACAGGGGCTGGAAACACCATATATTTT.

This chain connects TRBV18 to TRBJ1-1; D unresolved. The germline V gene has CDR1 KGHSH and CDR2 LQKENI. Trimming removed 4 bases from V and 11 bases from J, with 17 bases in between. CDR3 length: 13 residues. CDR3 DNA sequence: TGTGCCAGCTCACTTGACACCTTGGAGGCCGCTTTCTTT. It codes for CASSLDTLEAAFF.

CDR3 DNA: TGTGCCAGCAGCGTAGCCAGCGGGGGGCCGAATACGCAGTATTTT. As protein: CASSVASGGPNTQYF. The V and J genes are TRBV9 and TRBJ2-3; 9 bases are shared with TRBD2. CDR1 and CDR2 from the germline V gene are SGDLS and YYNGEE. CDR3 length equals 15 residues. V was clipped by 0 bases and J by 7 bases; unmatched bases: 6.

This clone occurred a few times. The chain employs TRBV9 and TRBJ2-1, with 15 bases matching TRBD2. Germline V CDR1 and CDR2: SGDLS, YYNGEE. The V segment lost 4 bases and the J segment 7 bases; nucleotides outside the gene matches: 12. The CDR3 loop spans 18 amino acids. The CDR3 coding sequence is TGTGCCAGCAGCAGAGGGACTAGCGGGGGGAGCACGGGTAATGAGCAGTTCTTC. Protein product: CASSRGTSGGSTGNEQFF.

The chain employs TRBV2 and TRBJ1-5; D gene ambiguous. This CDR3 has 13 amino acids. Trimming took off 6 bases at V and 8 bases at J, with 14 bases between the two ends. Germline-derived CDR1 and CDR2 are SNHLY and FYNNEI. The chain's CDR3 is CASRGLVGEPQHF. CDR3 nucleotide sequence: TGTGCCAGCAGAGGACTCGTCGGAGAGCCCCAGCATTTT. Variable domain in full (rest from reference TRBV2 and TRBJ1-5): EPEVTQTPSHQVTQMGQEVILRCVPISNHLYFYWYRQILGQKVEFLVSFYNNEISEKSEIFDDQFSVERPDGSNFTLKIRSTKLEDSAMYFCASRGLVGEPQHFGDGTRLSIL.